The source of this TCR beta chain is a study of somatic mutations in cytotoxic T cells in rheumatoid arthritis. Study-wide context: There were some V beta antibody-stained T-cell populations flow-sorted at nearly 100% purity, and these included V beta1+ cells sequenced for TCRB. General study findings and limits: Clonality of CD8+ cells rose with age in rheumatoid arthritis patients but not healthy controls.

Trimming removed 6 bases at V and 2 bases at J, with 26 bases between. The CDR3 is made up of 18 amino acids. Germline CDR1 is MDHEN and CDR2 is SYDVKM. Details on this clone: The antigen is undetermined.

Produced via immunoSEQ multiplex PCR; TCRdb's table is partial and in-frame only. The sample lists 15,000 to 20,000 clones, approximately 80% seen once, with about 28% in the top ten. Material for sequencing was CD8+ T cells sorted from blood. This clonotype originated in an adult with rheumatoid arthritis. The J gene is TRBJ2-7, the V gene TRBV28, with unresolved D. The CDR3 DNA is TGTGCCAGCAGACCAATAACTCGCGAGAATAAAACCCCCTACGAGCAGTACTTC. The encoded protein is CASRPITRENKTPYEQYF.